The rows below give T cell receptor beta chains drawn from one sample of a study of Ad26.COV2.S vaccination and SARS-CoV-2 variants. Sequenced by immunoSEQ multiplex PCR; TCRdb stores in-frame clones only, minus some. Altogether roughly 390,000 clones are present, 80% to 90% being singletons, with the ten largest covering approximately 3.7%. This specimen consisted of peripheral blood, obtained in a trial of Ad26.COV2.S vaccine versus placebo. The origin of the receptors is a person aged 18-60 years who received the Ad26.COV2.S COVID-19 vaccine or a placebo. Each CDR3 is given with its conserved first and last residue. A D gene is named only where the DNA matches it firmly. Size is omitted from some rows. Given values are once, few, many or a class for expanded clones.

D gene	clone size	V gene	J gene	CDR3 protein	CDR3 DNA
TRBD2	.	TRBV3-1/TRBV3-2	TRBJ2-5	CASSRISGGGETQYF	TGTGCCAGCAGCCGGATTAGCGGGGGCGGGGAGACCCAGTACTTC
.	once	TRBV2	TRBJ1-2	CASSEAQGYGYTF	TGTGCCAGCAGTGAAGCCCAGGGCTATGGCTACACCTTC
TRBD1	few	TRBV18	TRBJ1-3	CASSPDTGDLNTIYF	TGTGCCAGCTCACCGGACACAGGGGATCTAAACACCATATATTTT
TRBD1	once	TRBV5-4	TRBJ1-3	CASSLGDRAGNTIYF	TGTGCCAGCAGCTTGGGGGACAGAGCTGGAAACACCATATATTTT
.	.	TRBV3-1/TRBV3-2	TRBJ2-3	CASSQEGFGADTQYF	TGTGCCAGCAGCCAAGAAGGGTTTGGGGCCGATACGCAGTATTTT
.	.	TRBV6-5	TRBJ2-2	CASSYSGKGAGELFF	TGTGCCAGCAGTTACTCGGGAAAGGGTGCCGGGGAGCTGTTTTTT
TRBD2	.	TRBV10-3	TRBJ2-3	CAIRGGAPDTQYF	TGTGCCATTCGCGGGGGGGCCCCAGATACGCAGTATTTT
.	.	TRBV7-9	TRBJ1-3	CASSTSVSSGNTIYF	TGTGCCAGCAGCACAAGTGTAAGCTCTGGAAACACCATATATTTT
.	.	TRBV7-8	TRBJ2-3	CASSLEIASTVTDTQYF	TGTGCCAGCAGCTTAGAAATAGCGTCCACCGTCACAGATACGCAGTATTTT
.	.	TRBV7-7	TRBJ2-5	CASSIDWAEGETQYF	TGTGCTAGCAGCATCGACTGGGCCGAAGGGGAGACCCAGTACTTC
.	once	TRBV28	TRBJ1-1	CASSPSDRGTEAFF	TGTGCCAGCAGTCCCAGTGACCGTGGCACTGAAGCTTTCTTT